This TCR beta chain was obtained from a study of cytomegalovirus exposure and HLA in healthy donors. Looking at the study overall: Among over 350 genotyped donors, roughly 81% fell in the Caucasian-associated ancestry cluster.

As regards this clone: The antigen remains undetermined.

Overall study results and limits: The authors judged a highly shared variant cluster likely a sequencing artifact.

The donors comprised healthy bone marrow donors. Germline lookup yields CDR1 SGHTA and CDR2 FQGNSA. Between the trimmed V and J ends, which lost 5 bases and 8 bases, there was a span of 18 bases. The CDR3 has 14 amino acids. PCR primers comprised 60 Vbeta and 13 Jbeta primers. Original processing notes: Around 11 million shared chains were among roughly 81 million unique TCR beta chains counted in a later analysis. Data came from immunoSEQ multiplex PCR; TCRdb stores just in-frame clones and leaves some out. V and J calls and clone size are given by that table; D and trimming were obtained from the DNA. Of approximately 100,000 clones listed, about two thirds are singletons.

This clonotype was obtained from a female donor in good health and CMV-seronegative. The chain links TRBV7-2 to TRBJ1-2; no reliable D call. Sample: PBMCs. The CDR3, as DNA: TGTGCCAGCAGCCTCGCACGGGGTTCAGGCGGCTACACCTTC. It encodes CASSLARGSGGYTF.